This T cell receptor beta chain stems from a study of Tregs in tolerant kidney transplant recipients. The table came from immunoSEQ multiplex PCR; TCRdb's copy has only in-frame clones and leaves some out. Counted here are tens of thousands of clones, 93% occurring once; the ten biggest clones make up roughly 1.7%. V was trimmed by 6 bases and J by 7 bases, leaving 14 bases between them. Germline V gene lookup returns CDR1 SQVTM and CDR2 ANQGSEA. CDR3 length: 12 residues. The nonmyeloablative bone marrow transplants came from related graft donors, with transient mixed chimerism. This clone was detected only once.

The specimen comprised CD4+ T cells from blood (PBMCs), sampled 12 months after the transplant. This TCR came from a human patient who received a combined kidney and bone marrow transplant. Some T cells may arise from the graft donor. This chain connects TRBV29-1 to TRBJ2-3, with TRBD2 as a possible D gene (6 bases). CDR3 sequence: CSVGGSRNTQYF. CDR3 nucleotides: TGCAGCGTAGGAGGGTCAAGAAATACGCAGTATTTT.